The entry below gives a single TCR beta chain sequence along with its context. Samples were taken at baseline and on day 1 of cycles 4 and 7. This record belongs to a study of OX40 agonist ivuxolimab in advanced cancers. The wider study: Dose-escalation patients suffered from hepatocellular carcinoma, melanoma, renal cell or head and neck cancer. Partial responses were achieved by three patients, of whom one had hepatocellular carcinoma and two had cutaneous melanoma.

Sequencing used immunoSEQ multiplex PCR; TCRdb keeps in-frame clones, though not all of them. Here the sample spans approximately 70,000 clones, 75% to 95% being singletons. The CDR3 has 13 amino acids. The germline V and J ends were trimmed by 1 base and 10 bases, with 13 bases remaining between them. The V gene's germline CDR1 is SEHNR and CDR2 FQNEAQ (reference sequence). The gene calls are TRBV7-9 and TRBJ1-1; perhaps TRBD1 as D (5 bases). This clonotype was obtained from an adult with an advanced solid tumor such as melanoma, head and neck, liver or kidney cancer. Sequencing used CD4+ or CD8+ T cells sorted from blood, obtained in a trial of the OX40 agonist ivuxolimab. The CDR3 reads CASSLGLGVVAFF. The CDR3 DNA follows: TGTGCCAGCAGCTTAGGACTAGGGGTTGTAGCTTTCTTT.